This T cell receptor (beta chain) appears in the sequencing data of a study of beta chain features in type 1 diabetes. The germline gives CDR1 MNHEY, CDR2 SMNVEV (reference sequence). The V segment lost 6 bases and the J segment 2 bases; nucleotides outside the gene matches: 6. This CDR3 contains 14 residues. Investigators reverse transcribed all isolated RNA, so they sequenced expressed TCRB transcripts. Produced via immunoSEQ multiplex PCR; TCRdb's table is partial and in-frame only. Of about 140,000 clones detected, 6.9% appear once; the ten largest clones hold more than 1.1%. This clone was observed once.

The sample taken for sequencing was central memory CD4+ T cells from blood. The rearrangement links TRBV27 to TRBJ1-1; TRBD1 agrees at 7 bases. This clonotype was obtained from a woman between 25 and 40 years old in good health. CDR3 sequence: CASSPDRANTEAFF. For the CDR3, the DNA is TGTGCCAGCAGCCCAGACAGGGCTAACACTGAAGCTTTCTTT.